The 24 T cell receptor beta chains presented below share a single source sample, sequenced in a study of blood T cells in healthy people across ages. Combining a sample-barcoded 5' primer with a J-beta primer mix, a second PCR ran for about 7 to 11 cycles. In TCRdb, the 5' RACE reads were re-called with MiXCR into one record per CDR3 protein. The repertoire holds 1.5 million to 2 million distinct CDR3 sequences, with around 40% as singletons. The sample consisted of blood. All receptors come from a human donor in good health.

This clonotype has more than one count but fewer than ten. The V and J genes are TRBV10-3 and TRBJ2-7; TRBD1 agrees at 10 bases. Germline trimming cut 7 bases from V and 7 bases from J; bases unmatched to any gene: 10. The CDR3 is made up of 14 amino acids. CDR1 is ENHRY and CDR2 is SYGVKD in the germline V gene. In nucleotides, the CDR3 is TGTGCCATCATGGAGCACAGGACAGGGGGAGAGCAGTACTTC. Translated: CAIMEHRTGGEQYF.

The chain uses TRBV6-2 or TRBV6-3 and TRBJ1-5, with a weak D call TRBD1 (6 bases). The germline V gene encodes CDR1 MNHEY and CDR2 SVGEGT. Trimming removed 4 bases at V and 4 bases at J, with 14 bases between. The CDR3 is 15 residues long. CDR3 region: CASSSLGGYNQPQHF. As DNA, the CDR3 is TGTGCCAGCAGTTCCCTGGGGGGCTATAATCAGCCCCAGCATTTT.

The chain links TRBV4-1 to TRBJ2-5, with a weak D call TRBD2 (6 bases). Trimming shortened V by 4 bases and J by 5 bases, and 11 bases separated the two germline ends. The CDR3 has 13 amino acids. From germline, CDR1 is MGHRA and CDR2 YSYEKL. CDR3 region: CASSRGIGETQYF. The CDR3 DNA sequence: TGCGCCAGCAGCCGCGGGATTGGGGAGACCCAGTACTTC.

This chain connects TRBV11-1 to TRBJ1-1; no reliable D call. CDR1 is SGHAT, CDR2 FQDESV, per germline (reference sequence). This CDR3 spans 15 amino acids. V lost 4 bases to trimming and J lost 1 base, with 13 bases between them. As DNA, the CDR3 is TGTGCCAGCAGCTCCGGGCAGACTACGAACACTGAAGCTTTCTTT. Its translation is CASSSGQTTNTEAFF.

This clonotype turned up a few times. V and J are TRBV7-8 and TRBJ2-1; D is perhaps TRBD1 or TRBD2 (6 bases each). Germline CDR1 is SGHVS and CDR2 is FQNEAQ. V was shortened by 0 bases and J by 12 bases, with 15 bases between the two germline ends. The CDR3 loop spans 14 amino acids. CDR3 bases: TGTGCCAGCAGCTTAGCCTCAAGGGGGGACCCGCAGTTCTTC. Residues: CASSLASRGDPQFF.

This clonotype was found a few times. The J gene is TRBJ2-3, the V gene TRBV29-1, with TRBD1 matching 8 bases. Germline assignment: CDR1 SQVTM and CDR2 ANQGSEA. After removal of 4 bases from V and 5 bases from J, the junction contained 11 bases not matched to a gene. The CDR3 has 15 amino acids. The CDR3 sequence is CSVAKPRTGQDTQYF. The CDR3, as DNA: TGCAGCGTTGCGAAGCCCCGGACAGGGCAAGATACGCAGTATTTT.

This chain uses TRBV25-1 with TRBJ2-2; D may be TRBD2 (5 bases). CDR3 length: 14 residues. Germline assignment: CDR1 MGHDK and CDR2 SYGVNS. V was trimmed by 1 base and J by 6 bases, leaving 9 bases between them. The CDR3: CASSEFEGPGELFF. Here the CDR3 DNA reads TGTGCCAGCAGTGAATTTGAGGGTCCCGGGGAGCTGTTTTTT. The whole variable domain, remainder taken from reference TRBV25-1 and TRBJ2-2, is EADIYQTPRYLVIGTGKKITLECSQTMGHDKMYWYQQDPGMELHLIHYSYGVNSTEKGDLSSESTVSRIRTEHFPLTLESARPSHTSQYLCASSEFEGPGELFFGEGSRLTVL.

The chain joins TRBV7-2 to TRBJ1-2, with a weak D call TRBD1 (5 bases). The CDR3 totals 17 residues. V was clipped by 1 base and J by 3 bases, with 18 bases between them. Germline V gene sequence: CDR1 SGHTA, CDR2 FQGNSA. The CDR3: CASSLEGLGTDYYGYTF. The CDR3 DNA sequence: TGTGCCAGCAGCTTAGAGGGGTTGGGAACAGACTACTATGGCTACACCTTC. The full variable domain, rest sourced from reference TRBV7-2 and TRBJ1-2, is GAGVSQSPSNKVTEKGKDVELRCDPISGHTALYWYRQSLGQGLEFLIYFQGNSAPDKSGLPSDRFSAERTGGSVSTLTIQRTQQEDSAVYLCASSLEGLGTDYYGYTFGSGTRLTVV.

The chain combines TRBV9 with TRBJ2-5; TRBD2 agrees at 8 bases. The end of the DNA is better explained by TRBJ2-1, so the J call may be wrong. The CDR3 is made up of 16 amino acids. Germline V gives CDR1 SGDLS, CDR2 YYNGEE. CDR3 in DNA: TGTGCCAGCAGCGTAGCGGCTAGCGGGTACCAAGAGACCCAGTTCTTC. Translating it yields CASSVAASGYQETQFF.

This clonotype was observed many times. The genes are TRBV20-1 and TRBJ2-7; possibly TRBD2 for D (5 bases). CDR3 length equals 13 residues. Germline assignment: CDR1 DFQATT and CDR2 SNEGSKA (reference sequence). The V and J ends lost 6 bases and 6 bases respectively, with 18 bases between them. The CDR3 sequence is CSAATDGMSEQYF. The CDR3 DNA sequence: TGCAGTGCGGCAACCGACGGGATGAGCGAGCAGTACTTC.

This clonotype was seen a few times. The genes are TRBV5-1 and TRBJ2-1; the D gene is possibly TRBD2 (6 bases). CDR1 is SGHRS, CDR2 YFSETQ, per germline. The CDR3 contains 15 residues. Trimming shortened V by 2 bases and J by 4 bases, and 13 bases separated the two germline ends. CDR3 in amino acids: CASSFPGTVYNEQFF. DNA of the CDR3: TGCGCCAGCAGCTTCCCAGGGACTGTGTACAATGAGCAGTTCTTC.

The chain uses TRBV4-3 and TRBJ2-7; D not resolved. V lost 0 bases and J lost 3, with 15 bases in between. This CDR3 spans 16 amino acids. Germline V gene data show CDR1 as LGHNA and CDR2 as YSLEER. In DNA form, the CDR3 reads TGCGCCAGCAGCCAAGAATGGTCGGTGGAAGGCTACGAGCAGTACTTC. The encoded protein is CASSQEWSVEGYEQYF.

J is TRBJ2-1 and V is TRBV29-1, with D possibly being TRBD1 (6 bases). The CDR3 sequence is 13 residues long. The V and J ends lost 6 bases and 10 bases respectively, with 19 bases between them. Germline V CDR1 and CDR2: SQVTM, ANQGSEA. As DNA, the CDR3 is TGCAGCGTAACCGGGACACAGAATGTCGAGCAGTTCTTC. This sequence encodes CSVTGTQNVEQFF.

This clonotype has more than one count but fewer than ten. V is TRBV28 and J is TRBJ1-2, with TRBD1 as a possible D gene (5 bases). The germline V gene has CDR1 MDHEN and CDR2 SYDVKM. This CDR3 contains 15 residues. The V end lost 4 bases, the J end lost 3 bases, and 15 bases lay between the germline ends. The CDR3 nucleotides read TGTGCCAGCAGTTCCCCGATGGGGGTTGACTATGGCTACACCTTC. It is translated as CASSSPMGVDYGYTF.

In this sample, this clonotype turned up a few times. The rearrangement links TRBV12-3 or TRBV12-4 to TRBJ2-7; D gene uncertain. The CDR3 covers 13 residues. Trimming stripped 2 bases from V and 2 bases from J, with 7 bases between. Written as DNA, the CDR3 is TGTGCCAGCAGTTTAATCCAGACCTACGAGCAGTACTTC. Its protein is CASSLIQTYEQYF.

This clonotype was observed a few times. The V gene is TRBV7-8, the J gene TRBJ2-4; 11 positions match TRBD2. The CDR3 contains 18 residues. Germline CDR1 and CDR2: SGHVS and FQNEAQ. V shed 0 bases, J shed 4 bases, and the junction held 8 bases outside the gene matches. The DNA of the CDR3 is TGTGCCAGCAGCTTAGCGCTAGCGGGGGGCAAAATTAAAAACATTCAGTACTTC. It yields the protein CASSLALAGGKIKNIQYF.

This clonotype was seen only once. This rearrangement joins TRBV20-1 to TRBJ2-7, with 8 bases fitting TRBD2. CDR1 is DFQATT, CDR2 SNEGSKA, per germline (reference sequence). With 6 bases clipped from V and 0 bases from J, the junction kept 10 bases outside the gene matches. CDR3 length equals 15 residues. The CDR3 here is CSAEPPGGPSYEQYF. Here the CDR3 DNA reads TGCAGTGCCGAACCCCCGGGGGGGCCCTCCTACGAGCAGTACTTC.

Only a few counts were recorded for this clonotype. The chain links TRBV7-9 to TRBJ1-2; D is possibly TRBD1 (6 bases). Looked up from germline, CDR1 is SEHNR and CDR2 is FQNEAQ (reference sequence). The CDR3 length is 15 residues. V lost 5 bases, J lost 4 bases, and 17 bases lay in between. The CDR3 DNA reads TGTGCCAGCAGCCCCAGGTCCGGGGGCAGCTATGGCTACACCTTC. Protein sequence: CASSPRSGGSYGYTF. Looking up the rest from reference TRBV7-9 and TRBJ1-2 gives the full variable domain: DTGVSQNPRHKITKRGQNVTFRCDPISEHNRLYWYRQTLGQGPEFLTYFQNEAQLEKSRLLSDRFSAERPKGSFSTLEIQRTEQGDSAMYLCASSPRSGGSYGYTFGSGTRLTVV.

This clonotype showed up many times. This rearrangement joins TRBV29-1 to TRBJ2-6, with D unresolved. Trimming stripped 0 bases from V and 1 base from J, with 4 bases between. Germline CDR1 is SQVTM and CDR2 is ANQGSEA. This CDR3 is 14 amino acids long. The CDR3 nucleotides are TGCAGCGTTGAAGAAGGTTCTGGGGCCAACGTCCTGACTTTC. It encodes CSVEEGSGANVLTF. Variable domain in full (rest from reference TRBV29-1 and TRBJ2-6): SAVISQKPSRDICQRGTSLTIQCQVDSQVTMMFWYRQQPGQSLTLIATANQGSEATYESGFVIDKFPISRPNLTFSTLTVSNMSPEDSSIYLCSVEEGSGANVLTFGAGSRLTVL.

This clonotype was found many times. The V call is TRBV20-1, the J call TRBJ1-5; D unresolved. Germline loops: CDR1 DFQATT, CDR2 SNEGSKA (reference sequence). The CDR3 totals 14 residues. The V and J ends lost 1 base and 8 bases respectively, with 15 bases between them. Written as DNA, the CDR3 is TGCAGTGCTAGAGGGAGTCCCGAGATCAAGCCCCAGCATTTT. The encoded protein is CSARGSPEIKPQHF.

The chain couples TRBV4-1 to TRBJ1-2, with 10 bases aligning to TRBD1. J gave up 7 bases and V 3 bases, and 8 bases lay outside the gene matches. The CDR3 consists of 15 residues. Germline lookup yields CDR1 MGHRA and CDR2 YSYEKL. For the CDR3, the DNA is TGCGCCAGCAGCCACGTAGGACAGGGGGGGGGTGGCTACACCTTC. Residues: CASSHVGQGGGGYTF.

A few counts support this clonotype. CDR3 sequence: CSASGQANSPLHF. In DNA form, the CDR3 reads TGCAGTGCTAGTGGACAAGCGAATTCACCCCTCCACTTT. The chain uses TRBV20-1 and TRBJ1-6, with a weak D call TRBD1 (5 bases). CDR3 length equals 13 residues. The germline V and J ends were trimmed by 3 bases and 7 bases, with 10 bases remaining between them. Germline CDR1 reads DFQATT; CDR2 reads SNEGSKA (reference sequence).

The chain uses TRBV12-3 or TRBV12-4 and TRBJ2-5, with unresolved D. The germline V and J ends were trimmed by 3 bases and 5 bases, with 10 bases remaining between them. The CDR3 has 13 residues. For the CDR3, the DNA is TGTGCCAGCAGTTTCACCCCTTGGGAGACCCAGTACTTC. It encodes CASSFTPWETQYF.

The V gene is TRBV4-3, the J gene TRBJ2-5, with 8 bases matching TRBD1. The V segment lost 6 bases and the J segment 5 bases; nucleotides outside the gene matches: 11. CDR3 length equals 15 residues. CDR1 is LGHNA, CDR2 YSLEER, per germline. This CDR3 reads CASRQEAGGYETQYF. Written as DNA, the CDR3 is TGCGCCAGCAGACAGGAGGCAGGGGGCTATGAGACCCAGTACTTC.